This entry is about one T cell receptor beta chain. The antigen remains unidentified. Expressed TCRB transcripts were sequenced because the entire RNA isolate underwent reverse transcription. This table comes from immunoSEQ multiplex PCR, and its TCRdb copy is limited to in-frame clones, with some not included. The table has under 900,000 clones, 17% seen once. The V and J ends lost 5 bases and 7 bases, in that order; junction bases with no gene match: 7. The CDR3 has 14 amino acids. Germline lookup yields CDR1 MDHEN and CDR2 SYDVKM. This record belongs to a study of beta chain features in type 1 diabetes. Whole-study results and caveats: The study left unresolved whether HLA type influences TCRB rearrangement.

The sample taken for sequencing was naive CD4+ T cells from blood. The chain combines TRBV28 with TRBJ2-1; 8 positions match TRBD1. The sequence was obtained from a woman aged 18-30 years in good health. CDR3 sequence (DNA): TGTGCCAGCAGTCGCCGGGACAGGTTAAATGAGCAGTTCTTC. Protein: CASSRRDRLNEQFF. The full variable domain, in which reference TRBV28 and TRBJ2-1 provide the parts outside the CDR3, is DVKVTQSSRYLVKRTGEKVFLECVQDMDHENMFWYRQDPGLGLRLIYFSYDVKMKEKGDIPEGYSVSREKKERFSLILESASTNQTSMYLCASSRRDRLNEQFFGPGTRLTVL.